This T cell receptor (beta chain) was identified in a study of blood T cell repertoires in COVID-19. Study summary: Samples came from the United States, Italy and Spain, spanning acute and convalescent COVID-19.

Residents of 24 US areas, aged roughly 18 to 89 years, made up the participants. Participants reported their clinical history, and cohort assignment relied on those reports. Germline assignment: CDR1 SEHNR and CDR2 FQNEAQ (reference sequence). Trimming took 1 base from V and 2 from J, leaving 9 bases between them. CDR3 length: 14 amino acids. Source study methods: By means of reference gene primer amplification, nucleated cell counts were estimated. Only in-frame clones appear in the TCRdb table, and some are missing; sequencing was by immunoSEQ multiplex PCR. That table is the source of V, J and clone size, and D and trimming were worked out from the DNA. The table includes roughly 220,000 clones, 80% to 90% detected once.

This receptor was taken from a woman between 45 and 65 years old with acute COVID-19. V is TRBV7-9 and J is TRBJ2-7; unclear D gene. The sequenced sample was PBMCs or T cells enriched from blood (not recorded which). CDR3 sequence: CASSLVGLTYEQYF. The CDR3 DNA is TGTGCCAGCAGCTTAGTGGGCCTCACCTACGAGCAGTACTTC. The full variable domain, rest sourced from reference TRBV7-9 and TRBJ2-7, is DTGVSQNPRHKITKRGQNVTFRCDPISEHNRLYWYRQTLGQGPEFLTYFQNEAQLEKSRLLSDRFSAERPKGSFSTLEIQRTEQGDSAMYLCASSLVGLTYEQYFGPGTRLTVT.